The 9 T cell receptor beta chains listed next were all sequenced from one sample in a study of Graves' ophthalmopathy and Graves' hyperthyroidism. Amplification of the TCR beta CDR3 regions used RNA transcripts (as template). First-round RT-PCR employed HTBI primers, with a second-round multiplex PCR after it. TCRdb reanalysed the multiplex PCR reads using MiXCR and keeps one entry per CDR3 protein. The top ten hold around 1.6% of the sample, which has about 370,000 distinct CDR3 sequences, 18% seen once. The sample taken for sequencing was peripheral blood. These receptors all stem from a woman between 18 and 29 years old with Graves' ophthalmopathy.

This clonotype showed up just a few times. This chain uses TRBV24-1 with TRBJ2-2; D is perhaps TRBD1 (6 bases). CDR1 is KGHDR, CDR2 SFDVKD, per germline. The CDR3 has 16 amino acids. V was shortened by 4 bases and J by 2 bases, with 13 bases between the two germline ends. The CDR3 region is CATSEGDKGNTGELFF. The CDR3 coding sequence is TGTGCCACCAGTGAGGGGGACAAGGGAAACACCGGGGAGCTGTTTTTT.

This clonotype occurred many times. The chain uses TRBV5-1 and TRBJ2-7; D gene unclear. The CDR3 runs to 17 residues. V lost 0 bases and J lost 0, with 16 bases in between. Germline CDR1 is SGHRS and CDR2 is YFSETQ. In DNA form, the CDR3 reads TGCGCCAGCAGCTTGGGAGGTTGGGCACAACCCTCCTACGAGCAGTACTTC. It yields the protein CASSLGGWAQPSYEQYF.

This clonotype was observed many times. DNA of the CDR3: TGTGCCAGCTCACCAGATCAGAACACTGAAGCTTTCTTT. Its translation is CASSPDQNTEAFF. The chain joins TRBV18 to TRBJ1-1; no definite D call. The CDR3 is 13 amino acids. Trimming shortened V by 2 bases and J by 1 base, and 5 bases separated the two germline ends. CDR1 and CDR2 from the germline V gene are KGHSH and LQKENI.

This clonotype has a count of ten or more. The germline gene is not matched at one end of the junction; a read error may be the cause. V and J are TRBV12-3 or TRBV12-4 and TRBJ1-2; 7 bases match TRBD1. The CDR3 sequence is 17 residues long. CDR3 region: CASSPTPGTVSSYGHTF. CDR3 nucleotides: TGTGCCAGCAGTCCCACCCCCGGGACAGTGAGTTCCTATGGCCACACCTTC.

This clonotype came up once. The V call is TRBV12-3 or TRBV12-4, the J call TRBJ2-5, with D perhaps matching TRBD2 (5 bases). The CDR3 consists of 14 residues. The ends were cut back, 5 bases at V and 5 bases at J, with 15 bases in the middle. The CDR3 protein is CASSPQEALETQYF. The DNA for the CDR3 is TGTGCCAGCAGTCCCCAGGAGGCCTTGGAGACCCAGTACTTC.

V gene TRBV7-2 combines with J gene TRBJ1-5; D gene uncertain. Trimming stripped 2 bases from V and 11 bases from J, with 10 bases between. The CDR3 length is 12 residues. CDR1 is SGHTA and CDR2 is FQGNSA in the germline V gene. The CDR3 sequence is CASSLNGLTQHF. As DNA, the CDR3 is TGTGCCAGCAGCTTAAACGGACTAACCCAGCATTTT.

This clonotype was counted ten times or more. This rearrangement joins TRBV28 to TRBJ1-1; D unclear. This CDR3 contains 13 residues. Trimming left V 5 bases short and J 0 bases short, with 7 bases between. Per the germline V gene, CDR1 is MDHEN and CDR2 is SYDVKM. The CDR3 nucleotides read TGTGCCAGCAGTCCGCGGATGAACACTGAAGCTTTCTTT. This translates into CASSPRMNTEAFF.

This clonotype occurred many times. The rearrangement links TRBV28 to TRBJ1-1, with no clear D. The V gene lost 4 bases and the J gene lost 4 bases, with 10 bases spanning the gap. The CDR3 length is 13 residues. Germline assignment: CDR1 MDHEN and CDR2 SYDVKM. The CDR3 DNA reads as TGTGCCAGCAGTTCCCTGTTTTCCACTGAAGCTTTCTTT. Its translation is CASSSLFSTEAFF.

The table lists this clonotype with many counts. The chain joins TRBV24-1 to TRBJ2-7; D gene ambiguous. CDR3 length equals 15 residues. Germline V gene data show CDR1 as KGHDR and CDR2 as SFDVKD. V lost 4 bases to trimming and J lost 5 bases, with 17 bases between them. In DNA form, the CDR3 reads TGTGCCACCAGTGACCCTCTTAGCCCCATTGACGAGCAGTACTTC. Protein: CATSDPLSPIDEQYF.